Included here is one T cell receptor beta chain sequence, with context. The antigen is not known. The V gene's germline CDR1 is SGHKS and CDR2 YYEKEE (reference sequence). V was shortened by 0 bases and J by 4 bases, with 18 bases between the two germline ends. The CDR3 loop spans 17 amino acids. The sample is drawn from a study of PD-1 blockade in classical Hodgkin lymphoma. Points from the study as a whole: With respect to the repertoire differences, their causes, possibly disease activity or prior therapy, remain undefined.

Autologous stem cell transplantation was followed by relapse in every patient, and brentuximab vedotin exposure varied. The authors purified CD4+ T cells from thawed PBMCs by magnetic negative selection. Best responses fell into complete response, partial response or progressive disease. Assay used: immunoSEQ multiplex PCR; TCRdb lists only in-frame clones, some missing. The sample includes 30,000 to 40,000 clones, 90% of them seen just once. The chain combines TRBV5-5 with TRBJ2-3; maybe TRBD1 (5 bases). This TCR was recovered from a human donor with classical Hodgkin lymphoma. The input for sequencing was CD4+ T cells from blood, taken at baseline. The CDR3 DNA follows: TGTGCCAGCAGCTTGGCTGGGGCAGTAGCTCCTCCAGATACGCAGTATTTT. It is translated as CASSLAGAVAPPDTQYF.